This TCR beta chain appears in the sequencing data of a study of technical replicates of blood from several donors. TCRdb's copy holds only in-frame clones and misses some; the assay was immunoSEQ multiplex PCR. Of about 75,000 clones detected, 91% appear once; the ten largest clones hold more than 0.35%. This CDR3 contains 18 residues. Germline assignment: CDR1 KGHSH and CDR2 LQKENI. Trimming shortened V by 0 bases and J by 2 bases, and 20 bases separated the two germline ends. The sequenced material came from T cells isolated from PBMCs. This chain connects TRBV18 to TRBJ2-7, with D perhaps matching TRBD2 (6 bases). This clonotype was sampled from a human donor in good health. Some clones in this sample may be carry-over from other donors' samples. The CDR3 region has the DNA TGTGCCAGCTCACCACCGTTTGGAATTGGTGGCGGGACCTACGAGCAGTACTTC. It is translated as CASSPPFGIGGGTYEQYF.